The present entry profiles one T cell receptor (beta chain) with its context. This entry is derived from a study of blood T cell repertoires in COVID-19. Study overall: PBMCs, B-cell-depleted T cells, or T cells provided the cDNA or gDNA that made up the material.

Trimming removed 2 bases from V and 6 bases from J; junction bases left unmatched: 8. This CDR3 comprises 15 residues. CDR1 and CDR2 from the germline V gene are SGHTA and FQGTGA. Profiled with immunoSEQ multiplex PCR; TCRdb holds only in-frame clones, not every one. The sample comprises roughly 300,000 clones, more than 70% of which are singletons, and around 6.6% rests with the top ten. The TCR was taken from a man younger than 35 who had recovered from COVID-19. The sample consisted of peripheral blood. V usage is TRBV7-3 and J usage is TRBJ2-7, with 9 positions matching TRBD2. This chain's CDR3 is CASSLGSGGSTEQYF. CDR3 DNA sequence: TGTGCCAGCAGCTTAGGTAGCGGGGGTTCGACCGAGCAGTACTTC. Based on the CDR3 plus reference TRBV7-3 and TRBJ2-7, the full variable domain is GAGVSQTPSNKVTEKGKYVELRCDPISGHTALYWYRQSLGQGPEFLIYFQGTGAADDSGLPNDRFFAVRPEGSVSTLKIQRTERGDSAVYLCASSLGSGGSTEQYFGPGTRLTVT.